The present TCR beta chain was sequenced within a study of blood T cells in healthy people across ages. This clonotype appeared a few times. Germline assignment: CDR1 SGDLS and CDR2 YYNGEE. The CDR3 is 16 amino acids. PCR was performed a second time for about 7 to 12 cycles using a sample-barcoded 5' primer and a J-beta primer mix. TCRdb itself ran the 5' RACE reads through MiXCR, one entry per CDR3 protein. This sample has 760,000 or so distinct CDR3 sequences, with roughly 25% found just once. The same specimen was also included in a second study, on T cells of mothers and their children.

The sample was blood. This clonotype was obtained from a boy between 10 and 17 years old in good health. This sequence joins TRBV9 and TRBJ2-5, with D hard to call. The J call may be faulty, since TRBJ2-1 better matches the DNA end. Here the CDR3 reads CASSPSPTPVSNEQFF. CDR3 in DNA: TGTGCCAGCAGCCCGAGCCCCACTCCGGTCTCCAATGAGCAGTTCTTC.